This T cell receptor (beta chain) stems from a study of T-cell memory formation after mild COVID-19. Whole-study findings and limits: Day 15 to 85 contracting clones showed balanced CD4/CD8; day 15 to 37 expanders favored CD4+.

This clonotype was counted a few times. Antigen unknown. TCRdb ran MiXCR on the 5' RACE reads and lists one entry per CDR3 protein. The table includes 170,000 or so distinct CDR3 sequences, about a fifth detected once. CDR3 length equals 12 residues. Trimming took off 4 bases at V and 4 bases at J, with 7 bases between the two ends. Germline CDR1 and CDR2: SEHNR and FQNEAQ (reference sequence). The sequencing input was PBMCs or a T cell subset sorted from them (not recorded which). The receptor was isolated from an adult woman who had mild COVID-19 (a few samples of this study predate the infection). Cell type and time point are not known. The chain joins TRBV7-9 to TRBJ1-2, with D perhaps matching TRBD1 (5 bases). The CDR3 reads CASSSGTYGYTF. The CDR3 DNA reads as TGTGCCAGCAGCTCCGGGACCTATGGCTACACCTTC.